These 14 T cell receptor beta chains share one sample of origin, sequenced in a study. Treg sorting used a CD4+CD25+CD127-/low gate. Adaptor-ligated barcode primers were used to amplify TRBV12-4/TRBJ1-2 clonotypes. TCRdb recomputed calls from the multiplex PCR reads with MiXCR, one row per CDR3 protein. The repertoire holds about 2,000 distinct CDR3 sequences, with about 18% as singletons. Sequencing used Tregs sorted from blood. The receptors come from a female donor with breast cancer.

This clonotype is labeled as medium-sized. The chain is built from TRBV12-3 or TRBV12-4 and TRBJ1-2; D is perhaps TRBD1 (6 bases). This CDR3 comprises 14 residues. V shed 10 bases and J shed 4 bases, with 19 bases lying between them. The CDR3 DNA follows: TGTGCCACCTCCCCTTCGGACAGCTTCTATGGCTACACCTTC. Translating gives CATSPSDSFYGYTF.

The chain joins TRBV12-3 or TRBV12-4 to TRBJ1-2; D not certain. CDR3 length: 15 amino acids. Between the trimmed V and J ends, which lost 1 base and 4 bases, there was a span of 13 bases. CDR3 bases: TGTGCCAGCAGTTTAGTCCTGGCAGGCTGCTATGGCTACACCTTC. Amino acids: CASSLVLAGCYGYTF.

Judged by abundance, this clonotype is medium-sized (0.01 to 0.1%). The chain carries TRBV12-3 or TRBV12-4 and TRBJ1-2; D is ambiguous. CDR3 size: 12 residues. V was trimmed by 3 bases and J by 13 bases, leaving 15 bases between them. CDR3: CASSFGQASATF. CDR3 nucleotides: TGTGCCAGCAGTTTTGGTCAGGCGTCTGCCACCTTC.

Within the sample, this clonotype is medium-sized. This rearrangement joins TRBV12-3 or TRBV12-4 to TRBJ1-2, with D hard to call. The CDR3 runs to 13 residues. The V end was cut by 6 bases, the J end by 1 base, with 9 bases between. The CDR3 sequence: CASSLQINYGYTF. The DNA of the CDR3 is TGTGCCAGCAGCCTCCAGATTAACTATGGCTACACCTTC.

This clonotype is classed as medium-sized (0.01 to 0.1%). The V call is TRBV12-3 or TRBV12-4, the J call TRBJ1-2; no clear D. The CDR3 consists of 12 residues. The V and J ends lost 3 bases and 4 bases respectively, with 6 bases between them. This CDR3 is CASSFPGYGYTF. CDR3 coding DNA: TGTGCCAGCAGTTTCCCCGGCTATGGCTACACCTTC.

This clonotype is categorized as medium-sized. The rearrangement links TRBV12-3 or TRBV12-4 to TRBJ1-2; possibly TRBD1 for D (5 bases). CDR3 size: 15 residues. Deletions cut 6 bases from V and 4 bases from J, with 18 bases between. CDR3 in DNA: TGTGCCAGCAGCATCACAGGAAGGGAAGGCTATGGCTACACCTTC. Its protein is CASSITGREGYGYTF.

By its share, this clonotype is medium-sized. The chain carries TRBV12-3 or TRBV12-4 and TRBJ1-2; 8 bases agree with TRBD1. J was trimmed by 2 bases and V by 3 bases; bases with no gene match: 8. This CDR3 comprises 16 residues. CDR3 sequence: CASSFLGQGENYGYTF. CDR3 DNA sequence: TGTGCCAGCAGTTTCCTCGGACAGGGAGAAAACTATGGCTACACCTTC.

Points on this clonotype: Being one base from a much bigger clone, this may be a read error. The J gene is TRBJ1-2, the V gene TRBV12-3 or TRBV12-4; D call uncertain. The CDR3 spans 14 residues. V lost 5 bases and J 10 bases, leaving 20 bases between the germline ends. For the CDR3, the DNA is TGTGCCAGCAGTCCTTGGGCCCTAAAGGATGACTACACCTTC. It translates to CASSPWALKDDYTF.

In its sample, this clonotype ranks as medium-sized. The chain combines TRBV12-3 or TRBV12-4 with TRBJ1-2; D may be TRBD1 (5 bases). The germline V and J ends were trimmed by 2 bases and 4 bases, with 14 bases remaining between them. This CDR3 has 15 amino acids. The CDR3 coding sequence is TGTGCCAGCAGTTTAAGCAGGGTCAATGCCTATGGCTACACCTTC. It codes for CASSLSRVNAYGYTF.

By share, this clonotype ranks as medium-sized. This rearrangement joins TRBV12-3 or TRBV12-4 to TRBJ1-2; D perhaps matches TRBD1 (5 bases). The CDR3 is 13 residues long. Trimming left V 3 bases short and J 4 bases short, with 9 bases between. CDR3 region: CASSLRQTYGYTF. CDR3 in DNA: TGTGCCAGCAGTTTGAGACAGACCTATGGCTACACCTTC.

CDR3 DNA: TGTGCCAGCGGCCCGGGACAGGTTCTCAGTGGCTACACCTTC. This encodes CASGPGQVLSGYTF. This chain uses TRBV12-3 or TRBV12-4 with TRBJ1-2; 8 bases agree with TRBD1. This CDR3 comprises 14 residues. After removal of 8 bases from V and 7 bases from J, the junction contained 12 bases not matched to a gene.

By sample share, this clonotype is medium-sized (0.01 to 0.1%). The chain couples TRBV12-3 or TRBV12-4 to TRBJ1-2, with no clear D. Trimming took off 8 bases at V and 8 bases at J, with 12 bases between the two ends. The CDR3 runs to 11 residues. The CDR3 sequence: CASGQAKGYTF. The CDR3 nucleotides are TGTGCCAGCGGGCAGGCGAAGGGCTACACCTTC.

About this clonotype: A clone one base away is much larger, so this may be a read error. The gene calls are TRBV12-3 or TRBV12-4 and TRBJ1-2, with unresolved D. CDR3 length equals 11 residues. Trimming pared 5 bases from V and 7 bases from J, leaving 8 bases between. CDR3 region: CASSPGRGYTF. CDR3 in DNA: TGTGCCAGCAGTCCCGGCCGTGGCTACACCTTC.

By proportion, this clonotype is medium-sized. The rearrangement uses TRBV12-3 or TRBV12-4 and TRBJ1-2; D gene uncertain. The CDR3 is 13 residues long. Trimming removed 5 bases at V and 3 bases at J, with 10 bases between. The chain's CDR3 is CASSPRADYGYTF. The CDR3 nucleotides read TGTGCCAGCAGTCCCCGGGCCGACTATGGCTACACCTTC.